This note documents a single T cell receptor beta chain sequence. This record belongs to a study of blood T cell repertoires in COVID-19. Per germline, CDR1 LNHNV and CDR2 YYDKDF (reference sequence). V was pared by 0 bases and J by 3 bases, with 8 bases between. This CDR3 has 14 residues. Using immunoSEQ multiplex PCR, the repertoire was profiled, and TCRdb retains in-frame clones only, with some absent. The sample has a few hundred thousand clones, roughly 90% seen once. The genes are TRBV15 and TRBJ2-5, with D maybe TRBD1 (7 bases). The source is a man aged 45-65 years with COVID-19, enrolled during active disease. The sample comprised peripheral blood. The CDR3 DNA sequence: TGTGCCACCAGCAGAGACAGGGGGGAAGAGACCCAGTACTTC. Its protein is CATSRDRGEETQYF.